This is a list of T cell receptor beta chains from one sample in a study of spatial heterogeneity in lung cancer. TCRdb processed the 5' RACE reads anew with MiXCR; each CDR3 protein has one entry. The top ten hold more than 30% of the sample, which has 8,500 to 13,000 distinct CDR3 sequences, about 12% seen once. The starting material was lung tumor tissue, obtained at surgery. All receptors derive from a male donor with early-stage non-small cell lung cancer. CDR3s include the opening cysteine and the closing phenylalanine or tryptophan. D genes are given only for firm matches. A clone size is listed for some rows: how often the clone was seen (once, few, many), or a class if it is expanded.

v_gene	d_gene	abundance	j_gene	CDR3nt	CDR3aa
TRBV20-1	-	few	TRBJ1-3	TGCAGCCCTAGGGGGGGAAGCTCTGGAAACACCATATATTTT	CSPRGGSSGNTIYF
TRBV20-1	-	few	TRBJ2-5	TGCAGTGCTAGATCACCACATCCCGGGTCTACAGAGACCCAGTACTTC	CSARSPHPGSTETQYF
TRBV6-6	TRBD2	few	TRBJ2-7	TGTGCCAGCAGTTACTTAGCCGGACTAGCGTTATCCTACGAGCAGTACTTC	CASSYLAGLALSYEQYF
TRBV18	TRBD1	many	TRBJ2-7	TGTGCCAGCTCGCTCGGGACAGACTACGAGCAGTACTTC	CASSLGTDYEQYF
TRBV11-2	-	few	TRBJ2-5	TGTGCCAGCAGCTTAGGTCTAGTCACGCAAGAGACCCAGTACTTC	CASSLGLVTQETQYF
TRBV20-1	-	-	TRBJ2-5	TGCAGTGCTAGAGATGCTCCGGAACAAGAGACCCAGTACTTC	CSARDAPEQETQYF
TRBV11-3	-	many	TRBJ1-1	TGTGCCAGCAGCTTAGGGACAGCAACTGAAGCTTTCTTT	CASSLGTATEAFF
TRBV28	-	medium-sized	TRBJ2-5	TGTGCCAGCGGGCAGGCCTTGAGGACCCAGTACTTC	CASGQALRTQYF
TRBV20-1	TRBD1	medium-sized	TRBJ2-3	TGCAGTGCTAGAGATCAGGGGGCGGCAGATACGCAGTATTTT	CSARDQGAADTQYF
TRBV6-2/TRBV6-3	-	many	TRBJ2-3	TGTGCCAGCAGTTACTCGTGGACGAGCACAGATACGCAGTATTTT	CASSYSWTSTDTQYF
TRBV15	-	few	TRBJ1-3	TGTGCCACCAGCAGTCGCTCTGGAAACACCATATATTTT	CATSSRSGNTIYF